The present entry profiles one T cell receptor (beta chain) with its context. The test was conducted at deep level. TCRdb's table, derived via immunoSEQ multiplex PCR, lists solely in-frame clones and lacks some. The sample contains millions of clones, approximately 93% of which appear only once. The sample is drawn from a study of shared clonotypes between healthy human individuals. The CDR3 is 18 amino acids. In germline, CDR1 is SGHAT, CDR2 FQNNGV. The V and J ends lost 1 base and 2 bases respectively, with 21 bases between them. The clonotype was recovered from a young man in good health. Some clones in this sample may be carry-over from other donors' samples. The V gene is TRBV11-2, the J gene TRBJ2-7; D possibly uses TRBD1 or TRBD2 (6 bases each). Input material: naive CD4+ T cells from PBMCs. Subset specified: CD45RA+ positively selected. The DNA for the CDR3 is TGTGCCAGCAGCTTAGTGGCCGCGTGGGGGCGGGAAACCTACGAGCAGTACTTC. Translation: CASSLVAAWGRETYEQYF.